This T cell receptor (beta chain) was found in a study of blood T cell repertoires in COVID-19. Whole-study context: Samples representing acute and convalescent COVID-19 were sourced from the United States, Italy and Spain. PBMCs, B-cell-depleted T cells, or T cells were the source of the cDNA or gDNA that made up the material.

As processed by the authors: Reference gene primers were amplified, and this amplification served to estimate nucleated cell counts. Data came from immunoSEQ multiplex PCR; TCRdb stores just in-frame clones and leaves some out. V and J calls and clone size are those listed in that table; D and trimming were worked out from the DNA. The profile shows around 180,000 clones, approximately 79% of them singletons. V lost 2 bases and J lost 0, with 11 bases in between. This CDR3 has 16 amino acids. CDR1 and CDR2 (germline): MNHEY, SVGAGI. The chain employs TRBV6-5 and TRBJ2-4; a weak D match, TRBD2 (6 bases). The sequenced material came from peripheral blood. The receptor was derived from a woman aged 80 or over with acute or convalescent COVID-19. CDR3 in DNA: TGTGCCAGCAGTTACCGGGAGACATCAGCCAAAAACATTCAGTACTTC. Amino acids: CASSYRETSAKNIQYF.